The entry that follows covers one TCR beta chain sequence. The data are from a study of blood T cell repertoires in COVID-19. Trimming at V came to 1 base and at J to 8 bases, leaving 2 bases not matched to a gene. CDR3 length equals 13 residues. CDR1 and CDR2 (germline): SEHNR, FQNEAQ (reference sequence). In the authors' workflow: Using reference gene primer amplification, nucleated cell counts were estimated. TCRdb's table, derived via immunoSEQ multiplex PCR, lists solely in-frame clones and lacks some. The V and J calls and the clone size are those of that table, but D and trimming were determined from the DNA. This table has around 75,000 clones, around 80% appearing once. Seattle cases were enrolled at active infection and followed longitudinally.

The chain links TRBV7-9 to TRBJ1-2, with 9 nucleotides matching TRBD1. The clonotype originates from a man between 50 and 59 years old with COVID-19, enrolled during active disease. Sequencing was carried out using peripheral blood. This CDR3 reads CASSLGQGGGYTF. CDR3 sequence (DNA): TGTGCCAGCAGCTTAGGACAGGGGGGCGGCTACACCTTC. Complete variable domain (other parts from reference TRBV7-9 and TRBJ1-2): DTGVSQNPRHKITKRGQNVTFRCDPISEHNRLYWYRQTLGQGPEFLTYFQNEAQLEKSRLLSDRFSAERPKGSFSTLEIQRTEQGDSAMYLCASSLGQGGGYTFGSGTRLTVV.